This TCR beta chain emerged from a study of OX40 agonist ivuxolimab in advanced cancers. The CDR3 length is 16 residues. V was clipped by 5 bases and J by 2 bases; unmatched bases: 8. Germline V gene sequence: CDR1 MDHEN, CDR2 SYDVKM. Using immunoSEQ multiplex PCR, the repertoire was profiled, and TCRdb retains in-frame clones only, with some absent. The sample records 72,000 or so clones, about 91% being singletons. The TCR originated in an adult with an advanced solid tumor such as melanoma, head and neck, liver or kidney cancer. The chain is built from TRBV28 and TRBJ1-2, with 10 bases lining up with TRBD1. The sample was CD4+ or CD8+ T cells sorted from blood, taken in a trial of the OX40 agonist ivuxolimab. The CDR3 sequence is CASSVGTGDRNYGYTF. The CDR3, as DNA: TGTGCCAGCAGTGTTGGGACAGGGGACAGGAACTATGGCTACACCTTC.